This T cell receptor (beta chain) is drawn from a study of blood T cell repertoires in COVID-19. This CDR3 spans 11 amino acids. Per the germline V gene, CDR1 is MNHEY and CDR2 is SMNVEV (reference sequence). The germline V and J ends were trimmed by 6 bases and 8 bases, with 10 bases remaining between them. The repertoire was sequenced with immunoSEQ multiplex PCR; TCRdb's copy has only in-frame clones and lacks some. The table shows tens of thousands of clones, with 85% to 90% occurring only once. V gene TRBV27 combines with J gene TRBJ1-2; D might be TRBD1 (6 bases). The TCR sequence derives from a man aged 55 to 70 with active COVID-19. The source material was peripheral blood. CDR3 sequence reads: CASRRGGGYTF. The CDR3 DNA reads TGTGCCAGCAGGAGGGGGGGAGGCTACACCTTC.